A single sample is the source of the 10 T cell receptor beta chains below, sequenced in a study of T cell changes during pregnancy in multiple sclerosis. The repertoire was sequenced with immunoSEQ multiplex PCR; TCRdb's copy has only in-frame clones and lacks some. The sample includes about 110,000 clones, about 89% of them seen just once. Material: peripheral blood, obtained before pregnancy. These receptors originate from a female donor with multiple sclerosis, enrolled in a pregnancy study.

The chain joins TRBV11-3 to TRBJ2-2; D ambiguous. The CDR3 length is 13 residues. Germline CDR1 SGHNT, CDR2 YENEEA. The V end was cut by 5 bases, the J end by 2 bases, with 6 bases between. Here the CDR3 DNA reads TGTGCCAGCAGCCAGGATAACACCGGGGAGCTGTTTTTT. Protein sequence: CASSQDNTGELFF.

CDR3 nucleotides: TGTGCCAGCAGCGCGGACCCAGGGGGCCGGGGTAATTCACCCCTCCACTTT. Its protein is CASSADPGGRGNSPLHF. The V gene is TRBV9, the J gene TRBJ1-6, with 8 bases lining up with TRBD1. Unmatched junction bases numbered 11, after V lost 3 bases and J lost 6 bases. The CDR3 has 17 amino acids. The germline V gene has CDR1 SGDLS and CDR2 YYNGEE. The full variable domain, in which reference TRBV9 and TRBJ1-6 provide the parts outside the CDR3, is DSGVTQTPKHLITATGQRVTLRCSPRSGDLSVYWYQQSLDQGLQFLIQYYNGEERAKGNILERFSAQQFPDLHSELNLSSLELGDSALYFCASSADPGGRGNSPLHFGNGTRLTVT.

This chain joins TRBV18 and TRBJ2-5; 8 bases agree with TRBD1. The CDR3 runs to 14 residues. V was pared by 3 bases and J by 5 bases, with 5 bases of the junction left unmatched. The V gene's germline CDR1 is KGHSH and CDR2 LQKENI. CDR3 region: CASSPDRVSETQYF. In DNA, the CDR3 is TGTGCCAGCTCACCGGACAGGGTATCTGAGACCCAGTACTTC.

The CDR3 here is CAISPGLAGADYEQYF. The DNA for the CDR3 is TGTGCCATCAGTCCGGGACTAGCGGGAGCCGACTACGAGCAGTACTTC. The V and J genes are TRBV10-3 and TRBJ2-5; TRBD2 matches 14 bases. Near its end, the DNA agrees better with TRBJ2-7, so the J call may be wrong. This CDR3 has 16 amino acids. The germline gives CDR1 ENHRY, CDR2 SYGVKD.

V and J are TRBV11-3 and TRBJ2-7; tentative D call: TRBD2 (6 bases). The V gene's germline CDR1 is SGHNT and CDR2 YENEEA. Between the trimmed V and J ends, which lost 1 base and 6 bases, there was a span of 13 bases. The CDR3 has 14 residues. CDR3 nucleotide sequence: TGTGCCAGCAGCTTAGGATCATCAGCGGGCGAGCAGTACTTC. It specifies CASSLGSSAGEQYF.

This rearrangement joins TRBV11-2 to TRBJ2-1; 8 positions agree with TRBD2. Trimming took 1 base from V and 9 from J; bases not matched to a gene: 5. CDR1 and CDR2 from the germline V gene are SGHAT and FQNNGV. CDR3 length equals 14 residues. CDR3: CASSLGLAFGEQFF. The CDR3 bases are TGTGCCAGCAGCTTAGGACTAGCGTTCGGTGAGCAGTTCTTC.

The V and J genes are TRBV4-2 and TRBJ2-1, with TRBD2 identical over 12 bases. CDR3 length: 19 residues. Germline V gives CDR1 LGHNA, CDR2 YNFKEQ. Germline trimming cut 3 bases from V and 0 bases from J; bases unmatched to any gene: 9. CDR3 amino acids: CASSHPPLAGGSSYNEQFF. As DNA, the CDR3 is TGTGCCAGCAGCCATCCCCCTCTAGCGGGAGGGAGCTCCTACAATGAGCAGTTCTTC.

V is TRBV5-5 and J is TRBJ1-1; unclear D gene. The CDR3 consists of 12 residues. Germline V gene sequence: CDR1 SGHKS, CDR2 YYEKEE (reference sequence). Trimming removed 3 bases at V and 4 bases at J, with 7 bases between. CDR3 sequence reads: CASSSPGTEAFF. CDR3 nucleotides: TGTGCCAGCAGCTCTCCGGGCACTGAAGCTTTCTTT.

The CDR3 spells CASSLSGGRKAEAFF. In DNA, the CDR3 is TGTGCCAGCAGCTTATCAGGGGGCAGGAAGGCTGAAGCTTTCTTT. J is TRBJ1-1 and V is TRBV7-3; 8 bases match TRBD1. CDR3 length: 15 residues. CDR1 SGHTA and CDR2 FQGTGA come from the germline V gene. With V trimmed by 2 bases and J by 6 bases, 8 bases remained unmatched. Supplemented by reference TRBV7-3 and TRBJ1-1, the full variable domain reads GAGVSQTPSNKVTEKGKYVELRCDPISGHTALYWYRQSLGQGPEFLIYFQGTGAADDSGLPNDRFFAVRPEGSVSTLKIQRTERGDSAVYLCASSLSGGRKAEAFFGQGTRLTVV.

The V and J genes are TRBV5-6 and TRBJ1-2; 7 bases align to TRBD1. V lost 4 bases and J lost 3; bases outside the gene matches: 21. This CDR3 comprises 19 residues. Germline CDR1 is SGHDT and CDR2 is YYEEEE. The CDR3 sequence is CASSRVDAGRSTGDYGYTF. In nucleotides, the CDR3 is TGTGCCAGCAGCCGTGTGGACGCGGGTCGATCAACAGGGGACTATGGCTACACCTTC.